This record covers a single TCR beta chain. The data were obtained in a study of blood T cell repertoires in COVID-19. At the level of the study: Acute and convalescent COVID-19 specimens originated in the United States, Italy and Spain. T cells, B-cell-depleted T cells, or PBMCs provided the cDNA or gDNA that served as material.

Source study methods: Estimates of nucleated cell counts were drawn from the amplification of reference gene primers. Sequencing used immunoSEQ multiplex PCR; TCRdb keeps in-frame clones, though not all of them. The V and J calls and clone size come from that table; D and trimming were worked out from the DNA. The data show roughly 190,000 clones, 70% to 90% seen once. CDR3 length equals 13 residues. The V gene's germline CDR1 is SGHTA and CDR2 FQGNSA. Trimming left V 1 base short and J 1 base short, with 5 bases between. The TCR originated in a man in his 60s with active or convalescent COVID-19. Sequences were obtained from peripheral blood. This sequence joins TRBV7-2 and TRBJ2-7; D unresolved. CDR3 in amino acids: CASSLGRSYEQYF. CDR3 DNA sequence: TGTGCCAGCAGCTTAGGGCGGTCCTACGAGCAGTACTTC. Variable domain in full (rest from reference TRBV7-2 and TRBJ2-7): GAGVSQSPSNKVTEKGKDVELRCDPISGHTALYWYRQSLGQGLEFLIYFQGNSAPDKSGLPSDRFSAERTGGSVSTLTIQRTQQEDSAVYLCASSLGRSYEQYFGPGTRLTVT.